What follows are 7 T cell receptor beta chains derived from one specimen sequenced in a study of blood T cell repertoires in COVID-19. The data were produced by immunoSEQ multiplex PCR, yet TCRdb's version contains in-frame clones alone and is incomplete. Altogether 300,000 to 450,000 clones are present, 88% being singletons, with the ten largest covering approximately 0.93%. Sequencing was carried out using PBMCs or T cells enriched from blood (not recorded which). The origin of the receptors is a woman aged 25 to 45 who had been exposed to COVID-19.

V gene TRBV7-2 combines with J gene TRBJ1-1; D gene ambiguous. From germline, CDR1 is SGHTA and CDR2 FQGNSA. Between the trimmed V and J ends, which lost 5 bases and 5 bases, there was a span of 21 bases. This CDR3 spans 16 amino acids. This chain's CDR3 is CASSSSQRHPVTEAFF. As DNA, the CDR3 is TGTGCCAGCAGCAGCTCTCAGAGACACCCGGTAACTGAAGCTTTCTTT. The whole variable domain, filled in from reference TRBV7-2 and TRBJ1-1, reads GAGVSQSPSNKVTEKGKDVELRCDPISGHTALYWYRQSLGQGLEFLIYFQGNSAPDKSGLPSDRFSAERTGGSVSTLTIQRTQQEDSAVYLCASSSSQRHPVTEAFFGQGTRLTVV.

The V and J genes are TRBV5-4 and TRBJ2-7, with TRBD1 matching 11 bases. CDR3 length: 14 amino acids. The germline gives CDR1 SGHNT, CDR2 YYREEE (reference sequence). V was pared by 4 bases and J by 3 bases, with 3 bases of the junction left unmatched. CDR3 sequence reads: CASSPGTGGYEQYF. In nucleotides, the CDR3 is TGTGCCAGCAGCCCTGGGACAGGGGGCTACGAGCAGTACTTC.

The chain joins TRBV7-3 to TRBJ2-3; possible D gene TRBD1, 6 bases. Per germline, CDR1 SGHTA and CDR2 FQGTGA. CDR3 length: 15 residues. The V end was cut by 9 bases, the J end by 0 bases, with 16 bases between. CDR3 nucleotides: TGTGCCAGTTCAGTTCTGGGGGCAAGCACAGATACGCAGTATTTT. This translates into CASSVLGASTDTQYF.

The CDR3 nucleotides read TGTGCCAGCAGCTTGGGGACAAGGGACGAGCAGTACTTC. Amino acids: CASSLGTRDEQYF. This chain joins TRBV7-6 and TRBJ2-7; perhaps TRBD1 as D (6 bases). Germline V lookup: CDR1 SGHVS, CDR2 FNYEAQ. The CDR3 is made up of 13 amino acids. V lost 3 bases and J 5 bases, leaving 11 bases between the germline ends.

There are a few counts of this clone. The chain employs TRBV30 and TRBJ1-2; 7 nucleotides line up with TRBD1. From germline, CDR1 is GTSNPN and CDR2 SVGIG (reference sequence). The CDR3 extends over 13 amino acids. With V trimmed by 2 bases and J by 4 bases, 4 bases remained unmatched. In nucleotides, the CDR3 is TGTGCCTGGAGTAGCGACAGGGTCTATGGCTACACCTTC. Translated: CAWSSDRVYGYTF.

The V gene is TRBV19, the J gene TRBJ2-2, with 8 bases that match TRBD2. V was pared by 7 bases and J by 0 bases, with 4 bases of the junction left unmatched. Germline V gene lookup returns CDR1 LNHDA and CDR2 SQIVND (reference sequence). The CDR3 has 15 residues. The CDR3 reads CASMISGTNTGELFF. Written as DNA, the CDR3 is TGTGCCAGTATGATTAGCGGGACGAACACCGGGGAGCTGTTTTTT.

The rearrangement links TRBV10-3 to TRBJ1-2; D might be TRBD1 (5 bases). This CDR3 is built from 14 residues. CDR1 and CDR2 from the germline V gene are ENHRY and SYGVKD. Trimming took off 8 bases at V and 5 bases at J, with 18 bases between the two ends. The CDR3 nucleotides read TGTGCCATCCGTCCTAATGGGGGGGATTATGGCTACACCTTC. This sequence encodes CAIRPNGGDYGYTF.